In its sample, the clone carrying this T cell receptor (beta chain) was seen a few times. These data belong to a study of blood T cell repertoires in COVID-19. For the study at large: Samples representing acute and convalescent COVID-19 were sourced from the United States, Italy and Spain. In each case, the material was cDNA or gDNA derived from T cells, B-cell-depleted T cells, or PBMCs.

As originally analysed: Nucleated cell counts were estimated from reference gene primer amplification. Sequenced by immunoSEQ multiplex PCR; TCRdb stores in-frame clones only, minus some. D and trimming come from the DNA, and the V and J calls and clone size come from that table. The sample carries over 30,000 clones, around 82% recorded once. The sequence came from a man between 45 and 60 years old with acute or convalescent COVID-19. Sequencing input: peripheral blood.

This CDR3 reads CASSQVRGRGNIQYF. The CDR3 DNA reads as TGCGCCAGCAGCCAAGTCAGGGGCCGGGGAAACATTCAGTACTTC. The J gene is TRBJ2-4, the V gene TRBV4-1; tentatively, D is TRBD1 (6 bases). This CDR3 is 15 amino acids long. Trimming removed 1 base at V and 6 bases at J, with 13 bases between. The germline CDR1 and CDR2 sequences are MGHRA and YSYEKL.